The present T cell receptor beta chain was sequenced within a study of T cell responses to AZD1222 COVID-19 vaccine. Study at large: Combined were second doses at about 4 or about 12 weeks.

Note on this clone: The target antigen is unknown.

Looked up from germline, CDR1 is ENHRY and CDR2 is SYGVKD. The ends were cut back, 0 bases at V and 5 bases at J, with 10 bases in the middle. This CDR3 spans 15 amino acids. Findings of the study overall: Nearly half of the spike-specific TCRs reportedly recognize variant regions that carry no mutations. Two AZD1222 doses significantly raised spike-specific TCR breadth and depth over controls.

Profiled with immunoSEQ multiplex PCR; TCRdb holds only in-frame clones, not every one. The sample shows about 84,000 clones, around nine tenths of them seen only once. Sequenced material: peripheral blood, taken on day 0 of AZD1222 vaccination. The receptor's source is an adult in good health. The chain carries TRBV10-3 and TRBJ2-2, with D uncertain. The CDR3 bases are TGTGCCATCAGTGAGTCTGGAGCCTCTACCGGGGAGCTGTTTTTT. It yields the protein CAISESGASTGELFF.